These T cell receptor beta chains were read from a single sample in a study of blood T cells in healthy people across ages. Using its own MiXCR run on the 5' RACE reads, TCRdb lists one record per CDR3 protein. The sample consists of approximately 1,700,000 distinct CDR3 sequences, roughly two fifths of them appearing once. The sample was blood. The receptors originated from a human donor in good health. CDR3s include the opening cysteine and the closing phenylalanine or tryptophan. D genes are given only for firm matches. The size entry is marked missing in some rows and otherwise reads once, few, many or a size class.

D,size,V,length,J,CDR3,DNA
TRBD2,few,TRBV20-1,16,TRBJ2-2,CSASTSGGTLTGELFF,TGCAGTGCGTCGACTAGCGGGGGGACTCTCACCGGGGAGCTGTTTTTT
TRBD1,few,TRBV10-3,16,TRBJ1-2,CAISENTGGTNYGYTF,TGTGCCATCAGTGAGAATACAGGGGGTACTAACTATGGCTACACCTTC
.,.,TRBV28,14,TRBJ2-3,CASSLWSRADTQYF,TGTGCCAGCAGTTTATGGTCTCGGGCAGATACGCAGTATTTT
.,.,TRBV29-1,12,TRBJ1-2,CSVALGEYDYTF,TGCAGCGTTGCGTTGGGGGAATATGACTACACCTTC
.,.,TRBV7-2,15,TRBJ1-2,CASSLAPGESYGYTF,TGTGCCAGCAGCTTGGCGCCAGGAGAGTCCTATGGCTACACCTTC
.,many,TRBV12-3/TRBV12-4,12,TRBJ2-5,CASSPSEETQYF,TGTGCCAGCAGTCCGTCGGAAGAGACCCAGTACTTC
.,.,TRBV20-1,12,TRBJ2-5,CSGQGLQETQYF,TGCAGTGGGCAGGGCTTACAAGAGACCCAGTACTTC
TRBD1,few,TRBV13,18,TRBJ2-5,CASIKRGQAPGINETQYF,TGTGCCAGCATCAAACGCGGACAGGCTCCGGGGATCAACGAGACCCAGTACTTC
.,.,TRBV3-1,14,TRBJ1-4,CASSQEGTLRKLFF,TGTGCCAGCAGCCAAGAAGGGACTCTCAGGAAACTGTTTTTT
.,.,TRBV29-1,12,TRBJ2-7,CSVEGQKYEQYF,TGCAGCGTGGAAGGACAGAAATACGAGCAGTACTTC
.,few,TRBV6-5,14,TRBJ1-1,CASSYRGEDTEAFF,TGTGCCAGCAGTTACAGGGGAGAGGACACTGAAGCTTTCTTT
.,few,TRBV14,14,TRBJ2-6,CASGFTSGANVLTF,TGTGCCAGCGGGTTTACATCTGGGGCCAACGTCCTGACTTTC
.,.,TRBV15,14,TRBJ1-5,CATSRLLGNQPQHF,TGTGCCACCAGCAGACTCCTCGGGAATCAGCCCCAGCATTTT
.,.,TRBV6-5,16,TRBJ2-5,CASSYLSGVGQETQYF,TGTGCCAGCAGTTACCTGTCAGGGGTGGGCCAAGAGACCCAGTACTTC
.,.,TRBV5-1,13,TRBJ1-2,CASSPRGGRGYTF,TGCGCCAGCAGCCCTCGGGGGGGACGTGGCTACACCTTC
.,.,TRBV7-3,14,TRBJ1-2,CASSLTGRGPGYTF,TGTGCCAGCAGCTTAACAGGACGGGGTCCTGGCTACACCTTC
TRBD1,.,TRBV7-2,17,TRBJ2-1,CASSSQIRGTGGFKQFF,TGTGCCAGCAGCTCTCAAATCCGCGGGACAGGGGGTTTTAAGCAGTTCTTC